This TCR beta chain was observed in a study of blood T cell repertoires in COVID-19. Study-level information: Nucleic acid was either cDNA or gDNA, and it came from T cells, B-cell-depleted T cells, or PBMCs.

Original methodology: Scientists estimated how many nucleated cells there were by amplifying reference gene primers. The table came from immunoSEQ multiplex PCR; TCRdb's copy has only in-frame clones and leaves some out. V and J calls and clone size are those listed in that table; D and trimming were worked out from the DNA. Of some 240,000 clones listed, roughly four fifths are singletons. The CDR3 covers 16 residues. Germline V gives CDR1 LGHDT, CDR2 YNNKEL (reference sequence). Trimming removed 2 bases from V and 6 bases from J; junction bases left unmatched: 10. The origin of this receptor is a woman aged 70-85 years with COVID-19, enrolled during active disease. Sequencing was performed on peripheral blood. The chain links TRBV3-1 (or the pseudogene TRBV3-2) to TRBJ1-2; TRBD1 matches 9 bases. The chain's CDR3 is CASSQPMTGGTNGYTF. The CDR3 bases are TGTGCCAGCAGCCAACCCATGACAGGGGGAACGAATGGCTACACCTTC.